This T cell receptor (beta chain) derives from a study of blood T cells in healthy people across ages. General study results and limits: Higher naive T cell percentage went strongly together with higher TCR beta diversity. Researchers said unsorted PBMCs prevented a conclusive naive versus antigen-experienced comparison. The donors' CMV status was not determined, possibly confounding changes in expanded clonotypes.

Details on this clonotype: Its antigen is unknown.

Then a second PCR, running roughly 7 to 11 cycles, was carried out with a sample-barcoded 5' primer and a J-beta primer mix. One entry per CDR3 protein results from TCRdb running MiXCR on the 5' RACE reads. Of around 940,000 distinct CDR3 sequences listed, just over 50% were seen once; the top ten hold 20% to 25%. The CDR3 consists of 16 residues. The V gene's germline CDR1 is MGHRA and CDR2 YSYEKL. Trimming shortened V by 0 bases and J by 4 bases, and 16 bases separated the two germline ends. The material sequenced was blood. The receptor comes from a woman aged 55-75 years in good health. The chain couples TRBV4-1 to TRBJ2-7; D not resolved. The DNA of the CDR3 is TGCGCCAGCAGCCAAGAATGGGGTTTCGAGGAGTACGAGCAGTACTTC. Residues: CASSQEWGFEEYEQYF.